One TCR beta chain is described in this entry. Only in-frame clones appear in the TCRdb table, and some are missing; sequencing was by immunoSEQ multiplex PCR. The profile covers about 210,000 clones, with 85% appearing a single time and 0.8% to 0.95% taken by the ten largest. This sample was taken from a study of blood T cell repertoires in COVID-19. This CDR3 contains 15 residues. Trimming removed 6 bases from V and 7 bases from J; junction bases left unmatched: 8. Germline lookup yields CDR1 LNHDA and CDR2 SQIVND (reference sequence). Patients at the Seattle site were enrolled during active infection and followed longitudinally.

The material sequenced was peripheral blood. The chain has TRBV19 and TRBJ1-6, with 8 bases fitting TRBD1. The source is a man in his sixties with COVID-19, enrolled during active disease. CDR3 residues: CASRVGTGANSPLHF. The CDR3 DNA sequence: TGTGCCAGTAGAGTTGGGACAGGAGCCAATTCACCCCTCCACTTT. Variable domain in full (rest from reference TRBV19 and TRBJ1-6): DGGITQSPKYLFRKEGQNVTLSCEQNLNHDAMYWYRQDPGQGLRLIYYSQIVNDFQKGDIAEGYSVSREKKESFPLTVTSAQKNPTAFYLCASRVGTGANSPLHFGNGTRLTVT.